Below, 21 T cell receptor beta chains from the same sample are listed, as sequenced in a study of T cells in Graves' hyperthyroidism and ophthalmopathy. What was amplified from RNA transcripts were TCR beta CDR3 regions. The TCR CDR3 was amplified in a first-round RT-PCR using the HTBI primer set. One entry per CDR3 protein, called by TCRdb with MiXCR from the multiplex PCR reads. The sample carries under 250,000 distinct CDR3 sequences, around 26% recorded once. Sequenced: blood. The receptors were sampled from a woman between 35 and 50 years old with Graves' ophthalmopathy.

In its sample, this clonotype was seen many times. The chain has TRBV19 and TRBJ2-6, with 9 bases lining up with TRBD1. Trimming took 5 bases from V and 0 from J; bases not matched to a gene: 8. The CDR3 length is 18 residues. Germline V gives CDR1 LNHDA, CDR2 SQIVND (reference sequence). The DNA for the CDR3 is TGTGCCAGTAGTCCCGGGACAGGGACCAGCTCTGGGGCCAACGTCCTGACTTTC. This gives the protein CASSPGTGTSSGANVLTF.

This clonotype was detected many times. V is TRBV7-2 and J is TRBJ1-5; no definite D call. V shed 3 bases and J shed 9 bases, with 21 bases lying between them. Germline CDR1 reads SGHTA; CDR2 reads FQGNSA. CDR3 length equals 16 residues. The CDR3 region is CASSLASGSVIRPQHF. DNA for the CDR3: TGTGCCAGCAGCTTGGCCTCAGGTTCCGTGATCAGGCCCCAGCATTTT.

This clonotype was picked up many times. This rearrangement joins TRBV7-8 to TRBJ1-5; maybe TRBD1 (6 bases). Trimming removed 2 bases from V and 6 bases from J, with 14 bases in between. Germline V CDR1 and CDR2: SGHVS, FQNEAQ. CDR3 length: 15 amino acids. The chain's CDR3 is CASSLSGGAVQPQHF. The CDR3, as DNA: TGTGCCAGCAGCTTATCGGGGGGGGCGGTTCAGCCCCAGCATTTT. The full variable domain, its missing parts supplied by reference TRBV7-8 and TRBJ1-5, is GAGVSQSPRYKVAKRGQDVALRCDPISGHVSLFWYQQALGQGPEFLTYFQNEAQLDKSGLPSDRFFAERPEGSVSTLKIQRTQQEDSAVYLCASSLSGGAVQPQHFGDGTRLSIL.

The rearrangement joins TRBV28 to TRBJ2-7; D unclear. V lost 3 bases, J lost 7 bases, and 10 bases lay in between. In germline, CDR1 is MDHEN, CDR2 SYDVKM. This CDR3 is built from 12 residues. CDR3 protein: CASSFPFGEQYF. In DNA form, the CDR3 reads TGTGCCAGCAGTTTTCCTTTTGGAGAGCAGTACTTC.

This clonotype was counted ten times or more. The chain joins TRBV11-2 to TRBJ2-6; 7 bases agree with TRBD1. V lost 7 bases, J lost 0 bases, and 9 bases stayed unmatched. This CDR3 contains 17 residues. The V gene's germline CDR1 is SGHAT and CDR2 FQNNGV. DNA for the CDR3: TGTGCCAGCACCCAACAGGGGCCTTCCTCTGGGGCCAACGTCCTGACTTTC. It specifies CASTQQGPSSGANVLTF.

V usage is TRBV18 and J usage is TRBJ1-5; tentative D call: TRBD1 (5 bases). This CDR3 comprises 16 residues. Germline-derived CDR1 and CDR2 are KGHSH and LQKENI. Deletions cut 3 bases from V and 9 bases from J, with 21 bases between. The CDR3 protein is CASSPSGSRGERPQHF. CDR3 nucleotide sequence: TGTGCCAGCTCACCGAGCGGGAGTAGGGGCGAAAGGCCCCAGCATTTT.

This clonotype was seen a few times. V usage is TRBV18 and J usage is TRBJ2-5; 7 bases line up with TRBD1. Germline V lookup: CDR1 KGHSH, CDR2 LQKENI. V gave up 4 bases and J gave up 5 bases; unmatched junction bases: 10. CDR3 length: 15 residues. The CDR3: CASSLADRAAETQYF. In DNA, the CDR3 is TGTGCCAGCTCACTAGCTGACAGGGCAGCGGAGACCCAGTACTTC.

This clonotype occurred many times. The rearrangement links TRBV9 to TRBJ1-1, with TRBD1 as a possible D gene (5 bases). Looked up from germline, CDR1 is SGDLS and CDR2 is YYNGEE. The CDR3 spans 12 residues. V dropped 3 bases and J dropped 4 bases, with 7 bases sitting between them. The CDR3 coding sequence is TGTGCCAGCAGCGGACAGTTCACTGAAGCTTTCTTT. Amino acid sequence: CASSGQFTEAFF.

This clonotype was counted at least ten times. J is TRBJ1-2 and V is TRBV30; D is perhaps TRBD1 (5 bases). The CDR3 length is 14 residues. Trimming removed 4 bases at V and 0 bases at J, with 12 bases between. Germline assignment: CDR1 GTSNPN and CDR2 SVGIG (reference sequence). The CDR3 spells CAWMGTDPNYGYTF. The CDR3 nucleotides read TGTGCCTGGATGGGGACTGACCCTAACTATGGCTACACCTTC.

The sample holds many counts of this clonotype. The chain uses TRBV7-6 and TRBJ1-1; 9 positions match TRBD1. There are 16 residues in the CDR3. From germline, CDR1 is SGHVS and CDR2 FNYEAQ. V gave up 1 base and J gave up 4 bases; unmatched junction bases: 7. In nucleotides, the CDR3 is TGTGCCAGCAGCTTAGGGACAGGGGCCTTGGGCACTGAAGCTTTCTTT. Its translation: CASSLGTGALGTEAFF. Filled out from reference TRBV7-6 and TRBJ1-1, the complete variable domain reads GAGVSQSPRYKVTKRGQDVALRCDPISGHVSLYWYRQALGQGPEFLTYFNYEAQQDKSGLPNDRFSAERPEGSISTLTIQRTEQRDSAMYRCASSLGTGALGTEAFFGQGTRLTVV.

The sample holds many counts of this clonotype. J is TRBJ2-5 and V is TRBV12-3 or TRBV12-4; D gene unclear. This CDR3 contains 16 residues. V lost 4 bases and J lost 5, with 20 bases in between. CDR3: CASSWGSADGPETQYF. CDR3 in DNA: TGTGCCAGCAGTTGGGGAAGCGCGGATGGTCCGGAGACCCAGTACTTC.

The chain couples TRBV15 to TRBJ1-5; possible D gene TRBD1, 5 bases. V was cut by 6 bases and J by 7 bases, with 13 bases left in between. The V gene's germline CDR1 is LNHNV and CDR2 YYDKDF (reference sequence). The CDR3 sequence is 13 residues long. The CDR3 DNA reads as TGTGCCACCAGTAATGACAGATCCCAGCCCCAGCATTTT. It codes for CATSNDRSQPQHF.

This clonotype was recorded at least ten times. The V gene is TRBV5-1, the J gene TRBJ2-2; a weak D match, TRBD1 (6 bases). CDR3 length: 15 amino acids. Germline CDR1 is SGHRS and CDR2 is YFSETQ. Trimming pared 3 bases from V and 4 bases from J, leaving 13 bases between. CDR3 region: CASSSGTQITGELFF. In nucleotides, the CDR3 is TGCGCCAGCAGCTCCGGGACACAAATCACCGGGGAGCTGTTTTTT.

This clonotype was recorded many times. The rearrangement uses TRBV9 and TRBJ2-5; D is perhaps TRBD2 (5 bases). V shed 0 bases and J shed 2 bases, with 14 bases lying between them. The V gene's germline CDR1 is SGDLS and CDR2 YYNGEE. This CDR3 is built from 16 residues. Here the CDR3 DNA reads TGTGCCAGCAGCGTAGGGGCGCGGGTAATGCAAGAGACCCAGTACTTC. Translation gives CASSVGARVMQETQYF.

In this sample, this clonotype turned up many times. The rearrangement links TRBV6-5 to TRBJ1-1, with unresolved D. CDR1 and CDR2 (germline): MNHEY, SVGAGI. The CDR3 extends over 15 amino acids. The V end was cut by 5 bases, the J end by 0 bases, with 13 bases between. The CDR3 bases are TGTGCCAGCAGTACCCGGGGAGCTGTGAACACTGAAGCTTTCTTT. Translation gives CASSTRGAVNTEAFF.

This clonotype was seen a handful of times. The chain is built from TRBV4-2 and TRBJ2-1, with 7 bases fitting TRBD2. CDR1 and CDR2 from the germline V gene are LGHNA and YNFKEQ. There are 16 residues in the CDR3. After removal of 0 bases from V and 6 bases from J, the junction contained 8 bases not matched to a gene. The CDR3 spells CASSQDLAGEGNEQFF. The CDR3 DNA is TGTGCCAGCAGCCAAGATTTGGCGGGAGAAGGCAATGAGCAGTTCTTC.

The sample holds many counts of this clonotype. The gene calls are TRBV3-1 and TRBJ1-1, with D unclear. Germline V lookup: CDR1 LGHDT, CDR2 YNNKEL (reference sequence). The CDR3 is 17 amino acids. V was cut by 0 bases and J by 0 bases, with 14 bases left in between. The CDR3 reads CASSQEDLWPLNTEAFF. CDR3 in DNA: TGTGCCAGCAGCCAAGAAGATTTGTGGCCCTTGAACACTGAAGCTTTCTTT.

This clonotype was observed many times. The J gene is TRBJ2-7, the V gene TRBV4-2; D gene uncertain. The V and J ends lost 6 bases and 2 bases respectively, with 17 bases between them. The CDR3 totals 15 residues. CDR1 and CDR2 from the germline V gene are LGHNA and YNFKEQ. CDR3 nucleotide sequence: TGTGCCAGCAGGTTACTACCGGACCAGACCTACGAGCAGTACTTC. Protein product: CASRLLPDQTYEQYF.

This clonotype has at least ten counts. V and J are TRBV11-2 and TRBJ1-5, with D possibly being TRBD1 (5 bases). Trimming took off 3 bases at V and 11 bases at J, with 23 bases between the two ends. The CDR3 contains 16 residues. The germline CDR1 and CDR2 sequences are SGHAT and FQNNGV. DNA for the CDR3: TGTGCCAGCAGCTTGGAGTGGGGACCCCGAGTGGAAGCCCAGCATTTT. Protein product: CASSLEWGPRVEAQHF. Together with reference TRBV11-2 and TRBJ1-5, the CDR3 gives the full variable domain: EAGVAQSPRYKIIEKRQSVAFWCNPISGHATLYWYQQILGQGPKLLIQFQNNGVVDDSQLPKDRFSAERLKGVDSTLKIQPAKLEDSAVYLCASSLEWGPRVEAQHFGDGTRLSIL.

This clonotype has at least ten counts. This chain links TRBV7-8 with TRBJ2-7; D perhaps matches TRBD2 (5 bases). This CDR3 is 14 amino acids long. Germline-derived CDR1 and CDR2 are SGHVS and FQNEAQ. Trimming removed 2 bases at V and 0 bases at J, with 8 bases between. This CDR3 is CASSLTRDSYEQYF. CDR3 DNA: TGTGCCAGCAGCTTAACCCGGGACTCCTACGAGCAGTACTTC.

The genes are TRBV12-3 or TRBV12-4 and TRBJ1-5; D is ambiguous. The CDR3 length is 15 residues. Trimming took off 3 bases at V and 0 bases at J, with 9 bases between the two ends. CDR3 residues: CASSFKEYSNQPQHF. As DNA, the CDR3 is TGTGCCAGCAGTTTTAAAGAATATAGCAATCAGCCCCAGCATTTT.